These 11 T cell receptor beta chains came from one sample sequenced in a study of cytomegalovirus exposure and HLA in healthy donors. 13 Jbeta primers and 60 Vbeta primers were used for the PCR. TCRdb keeps only in-frame clones here, not all; method: immunoSEQ multiplex PCR. This sample carries about 160,000 clones, approximately 80% of them seen once, and the ten largest clones take 2.2%. Sequenced material: PBMCs. These TCRs come from a middle-aged man in good health and CMV-seropositive.

This clone has only a few counts. The rearrangement joins TRBV19 to TRBJ2-5; 7 bases are a match to TRBD2. CDR3 size: 16 residues. Germline V gene lookup returns CDR1 LNHDA and CDR2 SQIVND (reference sequence). J lost 2 bases, V lost 3 bases, and 9 bases had no gene match. This CDR3 reads CASSMGGTGGQETQYF. CDR3 DNA: TGTGCCAGTAGTATGGGTGGTACGGGGGGTCAAGAGACCCAGTACTTC.

V and J are TRBV7-9 and TRBJ2-3; 10 bases fit TRBD1. Losses at the gene ends were 3 bases for V and 4 bases for J; bases not matched to a gene: 13. Looked up from germline, CDR1 is SEHNR and CDR2 is FQNEAQ (reference sequence). This CDR3 contains 18 residues. CDR3 nucleotides: TGTGCCAGCAGCTTCCCCCATGGGGGGGACAGGGGCTCAGATACGCAGTATTTT. Translating it yields CASSFPHGGDRGSDTQYF.

This chain links TRBV19 with TRBJ2-5; 7 bases agree with TRBD1. The J call may be mistaken, given a closer DNA end match to TRBJ2-7. The CDR3 has 14 residues. Germline V gene data show CDR1 as LNHDA and CDR2 as SQIVND (reference sequence). CDR3 sequence (DNA): TGTGCCAGTAGTATAGCGGACAGGATCTACGAGCAGTACTTC. It yields the protein CASSIADRIYEQYF.

J is TRBJ2-5 and V is TRBV5-1, with D tentatively TRBD1 (5 bases). The CDR3 runs 15 residues. Per the germline V gene, CDR1 is SGHRS and CDR2 is YFSETQ. Trimming took 3 bases from V and 3 from J, leaving 15 bases between them. The CDR3 loop reads CASSSAGIIEETQYF. In nucleotides, the CDR3 is TGCGCCAGCAGCTCAGCAGGGATAATCGAAGAGACCCAGTACTTC.

The chain employs TRBV5-1 and TRBJ2-5; D is unclear. Trimming cost V 0 bases and J 5 bases, with 11 bases left between them. The V gene's germline CDR1 is SGHRS and CDR2 YFSETQ. This CDR3 is 14 amino acids long. CDR3 DNA sequence: TGCGCCAGCAGCTTGGCGGGTAACAAGGAGACCCAGTACTTC. It translates to CASSLAGNKETQYF.

The V gene is TRBV5-4, the J gene TRBJ1-4; possible D gene TRBD1, 6 bases. The CDR3 spans 15 residues. Germline values: CDR1 SGHNT, CDR2 YYREEE (reference sequence). V lost 5 bases, J lost 5 bases, and 16 bases lay in between. In DNA, the CDR3 is TGTGCCAGCAGTCATGGGGGGGCGGTCAATGAAAAACTGTTTTTT. It translates to CASSHGGAVNEKLFF.

CDR3 amino acids: CAISEGTVPDTQYF. The CDR3 nucleotides are TGTGCCATCAGTGAGGGGACTGTCCCAGATACGCAGTATTTT. The V gene is TRBV10-3, the J gene TRBJ2-3; D is possibly TRBD2 (6 bases). Germline loops: CDR1 ENHRY, CDR2 SYGVKD. This CDR3 contains 14 residues. Trimming cost V 2 bases and J 4 bases, with 10 bases left between them.

The chain links TRBV6-5 to TRBJ2-7; 12 nucleotides match TRBD1. The V gene's germline CDR1 is MNHEY and CDR2 SVGAGI. The CDR3 has 15 amino acids. With V trimmed by 6 bases and J by 8 bases, 11 bases remained unmatched. This CDR3 is CASRPTGTGGGKQYF. The CDR3, as DNA: TGTGCCAGCAGACCTACCGGGACAGGGGGCGGGAAGCAGTACTTC.

This chain links TRBV4-3 with TRBJ2-2, with a tentative D call TRBD1 (5 bases). The germline gives CDR1 LGHNA, CDR2 YSLEER. V lost 0 bases and J lost 1, with 12 bases in between. CDR3 size: 17 residues. This chain's CDR3 is CASSQDPQGRNTGELFF. DNA for the CDR3: TGCGCCAGCAGCCAAGATCCCCAGGGCCGGAACACCGGGGAGCTGTTTTTT.

This chain uses TRBV6-1 with TRBJ1-5; no clear D gene. The CDR3 runs to 13 residues. Germline CDR1 and CDR2: MNHNS and SASEGT. Trimming pared 5 bases from V and 3 bases from J, leaving 8 bases between. As DNA, the CDR3 is TGTGCCAGCAGTTGGCAAAACAATCAGCCCCAGCATTTT. Translating it yields CASSWQNNQPQHF.

CDR3 coding DNA: TGTGCCAGCAGCTTACCCAGCGGGAGCACAGATACGCAGTATTTT. Translation: CASSLPSGSTDTQYF. This chain links TRBV7-2 with TRBJ2-3; tentatively, D is TRBD2 (6 bases). The V and J ends lost 2 bases and 0 bases respectively, with 9 bases between them. The CDR3 has 15 amino acids. CDR1 and CDR2 from the germline V gene are SGHTA and FQGNSA.